A single sample is the source of the 5 T cell receptor beta chains below, sequenced in a study of tumor-infiltrating lymphocytes in oesophageal squamous cell carcinoma. TCRdb ran MiXCR on the PCR reads and lists one entry per CDR3 protein. The data contain thousands of distinct CDR3 sequences, just over 14% of them singletons. Sequenced material: esophageal tumor tissue. These receptors were collected from a male donor with esophageal squamous cell carcinoma.

This clonotype has more than one count but fewer than ten. The V call is TRBV20-1, the J call TRBJ2-5; TRBD1 or TRBD2 may be the D gene (5 bases each). The germline V and J ends were trimmed by 6 bases and 1 base, with 9 bases remaining between them. The CDR3 length is 12 residues. Looked up from germline, CDR1 is DFQATT and CDR2 is SNEGSKA (reference sequence). CDR3 sequence (DNA): TGCAGTGCAGCAGGGACCCAAGAGACCCAGTACTTC. Residues: CSAAGTQETQYF.

The CDR3 reads CASSIGQGASKNIQYF. CDR3 nucleotides: TGTGCCAGTAGTATAGGACAGGGGGCATCCAAAAACATTCAGTACTTC. The chain links TRBV19 to TRBJ2-4, with 10 bases matching TRBD1. The CDR3 runs 16 residues. Trimming removed 1 base from V and 2 bases from J; junction bases left unmatched: 2. Germline V lookup: CDR1 LNHDA, CDR2 SQIVND (reference sequence).

J is TRBJ2-1 and V is TRBV13, with 7 bases matching TRBD1. The J call could be wrong; TRBJ2-7 is a better fit for the DNA end. CDR1 and CDR2 (germline): PRHDT, FYEKMQ (reference sequence). This CDR3 has 15 residues. In DNA, the CDR3 is TGTGCCAGCAGCCCAAGGACAGGAAATTACTACGAGCAGTACTTC. It codes for CASSPRTGNYYEQYF.

The table lists this clonotype with a few counts. V gene TRBV19 combines with J gene TRBJ1-2; D possibly corresponds to TRBD1 (6 bases). Germline assignment: CDR1 LNHDA and CDR2 SQIVND (reference sequence). The CDR3 has 15 amino acids. The V gene lost 7 bases and the J gene lost 0 bases, with 15 bases spanning the gap. CDR3 protein: CASTDGGHSNYGYTF. CDR3 DNA sequence: TGTGCCAGTACTGACGGGGGACACTCTAACTATGGCTACACCTTC.

This clonotype is medium-sized by share. The chain carries TRBV6-1 and TRBJ2-3, with a weak D call TRBD1 (5 bases). Germline CDR1 is MNHNS and CDR2 is SASEGT. Trimming pared 6 bases from V and 2 bases from J, leaving 15 bases between. The CDR3 contains 15 residues. The CDR3 bases are TGTGCCAGCAGGCTGACAGAAAGAGTCACAGATACGCAGTATTTT. This translates into CASRLTERVTDTQYF.